The rows below give T cell receptor beta chains drawn from one sample of a study of blood T cell repertoires in COVID-19. Only in-frame clones appear in the TCRdb table, and some are missing; sequencing was by immunoSEQ multiplex PCR. There are under 150,000 clones in the sample; 80% occur only once, and about 2% lies in the top ten. The sequencing input was peripheral blood. Receptors were obtained from a man between 65 and 85 years old with acute or convalescent COVID-19. Both conserved end residues are part of each CDR3. The D gene is left open where the match is weak. Size tells how often a clone was seen (once, few, many) or the class of an expanded clone, and some rows leave it out.

J gene	D gene	V gene	clone size	CDR3 protein
TRBJ2-5	-	TRBV5-5	-	CASSLLVSETQYF
TRBJ1-1	-	TRBV6-5	-	CAAQGGGHTNTEAFF
TRBJ2-7	TRBD1	TRBV7-6	-	CASSPGQGEYEQYF
TRBJ2-5	-	TRBV5-4	few	CASSREQAIQETQYF
TRBJ1-2	-	TRBV5-1	-	CASSLGGGPNYGYTF
TRBJ1-2	TRBD1	TRBV9	few	CASSVGRGTGLSGYTF
TRBJ2-2	-	TRBV10-3	-	CASRGGTGELFF
TRBJ1-4	-	TRBV5-1	-	CASSIGQRRNEKLFF
TRBJ2-2	TRBD1	TRBV19	once	CASSPGQGSTGELFF
TRBJ2-7	-	TRBV5-1	-	CASSLGQTPTYEQYF
TRBJ2-1	-	TRBV6-6	-	CASSPEGGGYNEQFF